This T cell receptor beta chain originates from a study of Ad26.COV2.S vaccination and SARS-CoV-2 variants. Treatment indicated: approximately 18 received Ad26.COV2.S at low or high dose, single or two shots; 5 received placebo; per-sample allocation not given. Samples analyzed were those drawn on day 63 after the first vaccine or placebo injection. An adult aged 18-55 years in Boston served as the donor. Wuhan-strain SARS-CoV-2 spike was expressed by the Ad26 vector that made up the vaccine. Study findings and constraints: Researchers reported similar non-spike TCR breadth in vaccine and placebo recipients. Those who received the vaccine showed greater spike-specific TCR breadth than those given placebo.

Generated by immunoSEQ multiplex PCR, the TCRdb table keeps only in-frame clones and is missing some. The sample has approximately 480,000 clones, around 85% seen once. Germline assignment: CDR1 KGHSH and CDR2 LQKENI. With V trimmed by 6 bases and J by 6 bases, 7 bases remained unmatched. The CDR3 consists of 14 residues. Details on this clone: Its target is unknown.

The TCR originated in a person aged 18-60 years who received the Ad26.COV2.S COVID-19 vaccine or a placebo. Sequences were derived from peripheral blood, sampled in a trial of Ad26.COV2.S vaccine versus placebo. The V call is TRBV18, the J call TRBJ2-1; 8 bases are a match to TRBD2. CDR3: CASSPGLVTNEQFF. The CDR3 DNA follows: TGTGCCAGCTCCCCGGGACTAGTAACCAATGAGCAGTTCTTC.